Listed here are 29 T cell receptor beta chains from one sample, sequenced in a study of tumor-infiltrating lymphocytes in oesophageal squamous cell carcinoma. TCRdb re-analysed the PCR reads in MiXCR, keeping a single row per CDR3 protein. Altogether about 24,000 distinct CDR3 sequences are present, more than 35% being singletons, with the ten largest covering 20% to 25%. The source material was esophageal tumor tissue. The receptors derive from a male donor with esophageal squamous cell carcinoma.

This clonotype was seen repeatedly, ten times or more. This sequence joins TRBV7-3 and TRBJ2-2, with no clear D. The CDR3 contains 12 residues. The V end was cut by 4 bases, the J end by 3 bases, with 3 bases between. The germline V gene has CDR1 SGHTA and CDR2 FQGTGA. The chain's CDR3 is CASSYYTGELFF. CDR3 bases: TGTGCCAGCAGCTACTACACCGGGGAGCTGTTTTTT.

By its share, this clonotype is medium-sized. In DNA form, the CDR3 reads TGTGCCAGCAGCGCCCGACTAGCGGGGGGGCGAGAGACCCAGTACTTC. As protein: CASSARLAGGRETQYF. The chain is built from TRBV7-8 and TRBJ2-5; TRBD2 agrees at 14 bases. With 5 bases clipped from V and 4 bases from J, the junction kept 6 bases outside the gene matches. The CDR3 sequence is 16 residues long. The germline V gene has CDR1 SGHVS and CDR2 FQNEAQ.

Only a few counts were recorded for this clonotype. The CDR3 end shows no conserved phenylalanine or tryptophan, and so a read error is likely. The DNA is omitted, as the CDR3 cannot be located on it reliably, and the CDR3 follows TCRdb's listing. CDR3: CASSLVPGENYGYTFGS. The gene calls are TRBV7-2 and TRBJ2-5. CDR1 and CDR2 from the germline V gene are SGHTA and FQGNSA. The CDR3 has 17 residues if both end residues are counted.

This clonotype is medium-sized (0.01 to 0.1%) by share. The gene calls are TRBV7-9 and TRBJ2-7; TRBD1 agrees at 8 bases. This CDR3 is 14 amino acids long. V dropped 5 bases and J dropped 3; count of bases not matched to a gene: 6. Germline lookup yields CDR1 SEHNR and CDR2 FQNEAQ (reference sequence). CDR3 sequence: CASSTTGGGYEQYF. CDR3 in DNA: TGTGCCAGCAGCACCACAGGGGGAGGCTACGAGCAGTACTTC.

This clonotype was seen repeatedly, ten times or more. V is TRBV27 and J is TRBJ2-1; 10 bases match TRBD2. V shed 1 base, J shed 8 bases, and the junction held 5 bases outside the gene matches. Germline CDR1 reads MNHEY; CDR2 reads SMNVEV (reference sequence). The CDR3 is 15 residues long. The CDR3: CASSLLAGGLDEQFF. The CDR3 nucleotides read TGTGCCAGCAGTTTATTAGCGGGAGGTCTGGATGAGCAGTTCTTC.

Comment on this clonotype: Because the CDR3 is missing its conserved closing phenylalanine or tryptophan, this is likely a read error. No DNA is shown, since the ends of the CDR3 on it are uncertain; the CDR3 is the one TCRdb lists. This chain connects TRBV7-5 to TRBJ2-6; the listed D gene, TRBD2, was not tested against the DNA. TRBV7-5 is recorded as a pseudogene. The CDR3 length is 19 residues, termini included. The CDR3: CISVPAAYLAGGHEQFFGP.

The genes are TRBV5-1 and TRBJ2-3, with 8 bases identical to TRBD2. Germline V lookup: CDR1 SGHRS, CDR2 YFSETQ. After removal of 4 bases from V and 7 bases from J, the junction contained 14 bases not matched to a gene. The CDR3 runs to 16 residues. The chain's CDR3 is CASSQGIAGIVNTQYF. CDR3 nucleotide sequence: TGCGCCAGCAGCCAGGGTATAGCGGGGATCGTTAATACGCAGTATTTT.

This clonotype was detected ten times or more. V usage is TRBV19 and J usage is TRBJ1-2; 8 bases match TRBD1. Unmatched junction bases numbered 4, after V lost 10 bases and J lost 6 bases. This CDR3 region has 11 residues. Germline values: CDR1 LNHDA, CDR2 SQIVND (reference sequence). The CDR3 DNA sequence: TGTGCCACAAGGGACAGGCATGGCTACACCTTC. This gives the protein CATRDRHGYTF. Supplemented by reference TRBV19 and TRBJ1-2, the full variable domain reads DGGITQSPKYLFRKEGQNVTLSCEQNLNHDAMYWYRQDPGQGLRLIYYSQIVNDFQKGDIAEGYSVSREKKESFPLTVTSAQKNPTAFYLCATRDRHGYTFGSGTRLTVV.

About this clonotype: A clone one base away is much larger, so this may be a read error. The V and J genes are TRBV5-3 and TRBJ1-2; D is ambiguous. The J call may be faulty, since TRBJ2-1 better matches the DNA end. TRBV5-3 is known as an ORF, though its function is uncertain. The CDR3 runs to 14 residues. The DNA of the CDR3 is TGTGCCAGCAGCTTTGGTGGGTTCTCCTACGAGCAGTTCTTC. This translates into CASSFGGFSYEQFF.

With respect to this clonotype: A much larger clonotype is one base distant, so this may be a read error. The V gene is TRBV3-1, the J gene TRBJ2-3; 12 nucleotides line up with TRBD2. The DNA end lines up better with TRBJ2-1; the J call may be wrong. Looked up from germline, CDR1 is LGHDT and CDR2 is YNNKEL (reference sequence). The length of the CDR3 is 14 residues. CDR3 nucleotides: TGTGCCAGGAGCCAAGATCTAGCGGGAGGGGAACAGTTCTTC. Protein: CARSQDLAGGEQFF.

The rearrangement links TRBV7-6 to TRBJ2-1, with 9 nucleotides matching TRBD1. In germline, CDR1 is SGHVS, CDR2 FNYEAQ. The CDR3 spans 15 residues. Trimming removed 3 bases from V and 2 bases from J; junction bases left unmatched: 2. The CDR3 is CASSFRDRAYNEQFF. The CDR3 bases are TGTGCCAGCAGCTTCCGGGACAGGGCCTACAATGAGCAGTTCTTC.

Details on this clonotype: Because the CDR3's place on the DNA is in doubt, the DNA is left out and the CDR3 is given as listed by TCRdb. This rearrangement joins TRBV7-5 to TRBJ1-1. TRBV7-5 is listed as a pseudogene. The CDR3 region is 18 residues in length, termini included. CDR3: CISVPEAPGLENTGELFF.

The genes are TRBV12-5 and TRBJ2-2; D call uncertain. V lost 5 bases, J lost 0 bases, and 13 bases lay in between. The CDR3 runs 16 residues. From germline, CDR1 is LGHNT and CDR2 FRNRAP. Here the CDR3 DNA reads TGTGCTAGTGGTCAAGGATTAGTCGCGAACACCGGGGAGCTGTTTTTT. This sequence encodes CASGQGLVANTGELFF.

This clonotype has just one count. A much more abundant neighbour one base away suggests this may be a read error. The chain links TRBV7-6 to TRBJ2-7; D is ambiguous. The DNA end is a closer match to TRBJ2-1, so the J assignment may be wrong. The germline gives CDR1 SGHVS, CDR2 FNYEAQ. CDR3 length equals 13 residues. For the CDR3, the DNA is TGTGCCAGCAGCTTTCAGTACTCCTACGAGCAGTTCTTC. It specifies CASSFQYSYEQFF.

The chain employs TRBV7-8 and TRBJ2-1, with unresolved D. This CDR3 spans 15 amino acids. CDR1 and CDR2 from the germline V gene are SGHVS and FQNEAQ. V was cut by 5 bases and J by 0 bases, with 11 bases left in between. CDR3 coding DNA: TGTGCCAGCAGCAACACTCGCGTCTCCTACAATGAGCAGTTCTTC. Protein sequence: CASSNTRVSYNEQFF.

The chain couples TRBV10-2 to TRBJ1-6; D not resolved. The ends were cut back, 0 bases at V and 3 bases at J, with 6 bases in the middle. CDR1 is WSHSY and CDR2 is SAAADI in the germline V gene. This CDR3 is built from 15 residues. The CDR3 nucleotides are TGCGCCAGCAGTGAGTCGGACGGCTATAATTCACCCCTCCACTTT. Protein sequence: CASSESDGYNSPLHF.

This clonotype showed up just a few times. The chain carries TRBV27 and TRBJ1-5, with 9 positions matching TRBD1. The CDR3 extends over 18 amino acids. Germline loops: CDR1 MNHEY, CDR2 SMNVEV (reference sequence). V lost 2 bases to trimming and J lost 0 bases; unmatched junction nucleotides: 8. The CDR3 loop reads CASSLKGQGVYSNQPQHF. Here the CDR3 DNA reads TGTGCCAGCAGTTTAAAGGGACAGGGAGTCTATAGCAATCAGCCCCAGCATTTT.

This chain joins TRBV7-3 and TRBJ2-5; 15 bases line up with TRBD2. Germline lookup yields CDR1 SGHTA and CDR2 FQGTGA. The CDR3 sequence is 15 residues long. V lost 5 bases, J lost 5 bases, and 3 bases stayed unmatched. CDR3 bases: TGTGCCAGCAGCGGGGGACTAGCGGGAGGCGAGACCCAGTACTTC. It codes for CASSGGLAGGETQYF.

The chain has TRBV15 and TRBJ2-1, with D possibly TRBD2 on 7 matching bases. This CDR3 spans 16 amino acids. V was shortened by 1 base and J by 6 bases, with 16 bases between the two germline ends. Germline CDR1 is LNHNV and CDR2 is YYDKDF (reference sequence). CDR3 loop: CATSRAQGGGPNEQFF. DNA for the CDR3: TGTGCCACCAGCAGAGCCCAAGGGGGGGGCCCCAATGAGCAGTTCTTC.

This clonotype was seen only a few times. This chain joins TRBV7-3 and TRBJ2-7; D is unclear. The J call may be in error: the DNA end matches TRBJ2-1 better. The CDR3 is 14 amino acids. Per the germline V gene, CDR1 is SGHTA and CDR2 is FQGTGA. The CDR3 sequence: CASSLDASYNEQFF. CDR3 DNA: TGTGCCAGCAGCTTAGACGCGAGTTACAATGAGCAGTTCTTC.

Ten or more counts support this clonotype. A read error is possible here, since a much larger clone lies one base away. The rearrangement links TRBV6-1 to TRBJ2-7; D is possibly TRBD1 (6 bases). This CDR3 comprises 14 residues. Trimming cost V 6 bases and J 7 bases, with 19 bases left between them. From germline, CDR1 is MNHNS and CDR2 SASEGT. The chain's CDR3 is CASRVGTTYNEQYF. The DNA for the CDR3 is TGTGCCAGCAGGGTCGGGACAACCTACAATGAGCAGTACTTC.

The V and J genes are TRBV6-2 or TRBV6-3 and TRBJ2-5; 9 nucleotides agree with TRBD2. The trim removed 6 bases at V and 2 bases at J, leaving 10 bases unmatched. CDR1 is MNHEY, CDR2 SVGEGT, per germline. The CDR3 totals 16 residues. The CDR3 region is CASSSWRLAVQETQYF. CDR3 in DNA: TGTGCCAGCAGCTCGTGGAGACTAGCGGTTCAAGAGACCCAGTACTTC.

This rearrangement joins TRBV11-3 to TRBJ2-3, with D unresolved. Germline CDR1 is SGHNT and CDR2 is YENEEA. Trimming took 6 bases from V and 4 from J, leaving 17 bases between them. The CDR3 contains 15 residues. The CDR3 nucleotides are TGTGCCAGCAGTCAGGACCCCTCAGGCCCAGATACGCAGTATTTT. It encodes CASSQDPSGPDTQYF.

The chain uses TRBV7-2 and TRBJ2-5, with D perhaps being TRBD1 or TRBD2 (5 bases each). Germline V lookup: CDR1 SGHTA, CDR2 FQGNSA. Trimming pared 5 bases from V and 11 bases from J, leaving 21 bases between. The CDR3 runs to 14 residues. The CDR3 loop reads CASSLAAGTREQYF. The CDR3 coding sequence is TGTGCCAGCAGCCTTGCGGCTGGGACCCGAGAGCAGTACTTC.

This clonotype has just a few counts. This chain uses TRBV14 with TRBJ1-2; possibly TRBD1 for D (5 bases). The CDR3 length is 17 residues. Trimming removed 3 bases from V and 6 bases from J, with 23 bases in between. The germline V gene has CDR1 SGHDN and CDR2 FVKESK. CDR3 sequence (DNA): TGTGCCAGCAGCCACGTCTCTCGGGCAGGGCGGGGCGATGGCTACACCTTC. It yields the protein CASSHVSRAGRGDGYTF.

This clonotype came up many times. This chain uses TRBV6-1 with TRBJ1-1; D is unclear. Germline V gene data show CDR1 as MNHNS and CDR2 as SASEGT. CDR3 size: 13 residues. V lost 10 bases to trimming and J lost 1 base, with 13 bases between them. This chain's CDR3 is CATQVVGNTEAFF. The CDR3 DNA reads as TGTGCCACCCAGGTGGTGGGGAACACTGAAGCTTTCTTT.

Comments on this clonotype: The final CDR3 position lacks the conserved phenylalanine or tryptophan, pointing to a likely read error. The DNA is left out, because the CDR3 cannot be placed on it with certainty; the CDR3 is given as TCRdb lists it. The genes are TRBV7-2 and TRBJ2-6; no check of the table's D call, TRBD1, against the DNA was made. Germline V gene lookup returns CDR1 SGHTA and CDR2 FQGNSA. The CDR3 totals 17 residues, both ends included. The CDR3 is CASSLDLGYYNEQFFGA.

This clonotype was counted many times. The chain employs TRBV11-2 and TRBJ2-7; D is uncertain. Germline-derived CDR1 and CDR2 are SGHAT and FQNNGV. V was trimmed by 1 base and J by 3 bases, leaving 4 bases between them. This CDR3 is 12 amino acids long. CDR3 in amino acids: CASSLAFYEQYF. CDR3 in DNA: TGTGCCAGCAGCTTAGCGTTCTACGAGCAGTACTTC.

The chain employs TRBV7-4 and TRBJ2-3; tentatively, D is TRBD2 (5 bases). The length of the CDR3 is 15 residues. V lost 6 bases and J lost 1, with 14 bases in between. Per the germline V gene, CDR1 is SGHVT and CDR2 is SQSDAQ. This CDR3 reads CASSPGLTRTDTQYF. CDR3 in DNA: TGTGCCAGCAGTCCGGGGTTGACCCGCACAGATACGCAGTATTTT.